This TCR beta chain is drawn from a study of OX40 agonist ivuxolimab in advanced cancers. Study summary: The dose-escalation cohort was approximately 85% male, with a mean age of 60 years, ranging about 23 to 79.

The protocol was immunoSEQ multiplex PCR, while the TCRdb copy is restricted to in-frame clones and leaves out a portion. The sample consists of roughly 60,000 clones, 70% to 90% of them appearing once. Systemic immunosuppression or autoimmune disease history was grounds to exclude patients. Germline V gene data show CDR1 as LNHNV and CDR2 as YYDKDF (reference sequence). The V end lost 5 bases, the J end lost 6 bases, and 11 bases lay between the germline ends. The CDR3 loop spans 13 amino acids. Sequenced here: CD4+ or CD8+ T cells sorted from blood, sampled in a trial of the OX40 agonist ivuxolimab. The TCR was taken from an adult with an advanced solid tumor such as melanoma, head and neck, liver or kidney cancer. The chain joins TRBV15 to TRBJ1-5, with a possible D match to TRBD1 (6 bases). The CDR3 spells CATSGGALQPQHF. DNA of the CDR3: TGTGCCACCAGCGGGGGGGCGCTTCAGCCCCAGCATTTT. Using reference TRBV15 and TRBJ1-5 for the parts outside the CDR3, the full variable domain is DAMVIQNPRYQVTQFGKPVTLSCSQTLNHNVMYWYQQKSSQAPKLLFHYYDKDFNNEADTPDNFQSRRPNTSFCFLDIRSPGLGDTAMYLCATSGGALQPQHFGDGTRLSIL.